This T cell receptor beta chain was profiled in a study of blood T cell repertoires in COVID-19. Study summary: Specimens from acute and convalescent COVID-19 originated in the United States, Italy and Spain.

Sequenced by immunoSEQ multiplex PCR; TCRdb stores in-frame clones only, minus some. The table shows about 59,000 clones, with approximately 83% occurring only once. The ends were cut back, 6 bases at V and 7 bases at J, with 11 bases in the middle. The CDR3 runs 12 residues. Germline CDR1 MDHEN, CDR2 SYDVKM. The origin of this receptor is a woman of 80 years or more with acute or convalescent COVID-19. J is TRBJ2-3 and V is TRBV28; tentative D call: TRBD2 (5 bases). The material sequenced was peripheral blood. CDR3 DNA: TGTGCCAGCAGCTCGGGGATATATACGCAGTATTTT. It specifies CASSSGIYTQYF.